This section outlines one T cell receptor beta chain sequence together with its context. Original processing notes: Amplifying reference gene primers gave estimates of nucleated cell counts. Here immunoSEQ multiplex PCR was the method, and the copy in TCRdb shows in-frame clones only, minus some. The V and J calls and clone size were taken over from that table, and D and trimming were inferred from the DNA. Of tens of thousands of clones listed, over 80% are singletons. The data were taken from a study of blood T cell repertoires in COVID-19. As for the study in general: From T cells, B-cell-depleted T cells, or PBMCs came the material, which was cDNA or gDNA.

V lost 3 bases to trimming and J lost 4 bases, with 19 bases between them. This CDR3 is 16 amino acids long. Germline CDR1 reads DFQATT; CDR2 reads SNEGSKA (reference sequence). This rearrangement joins TRBV20-1 to TRBJ2-1; D may be TRBD2 (6 bases). Input material: peripheral blood. The TCR was taken from a man aged 45-60 years with active COVID-19. As DNA, the CDR3 is TGCAGTGCTAGTCCCTTAAGCGGGCGGTATTACAATGAGCAGTTCTTC. It specifies CSASPLSGRYYNEQFF.